This TCR beta chain was captured by sequencing in a study of blood T cell repertoires in COVID-19. Overall study context: Sites across the United States, Italy and Spain contributed samples from acute and convalescent COVID-19.

Study members were between about 18 and 95 years old and lived in 24 US regions. Before they entered the study, exposed participants had met a COVID-19 case within 2 weeks. CDR1 SGHTA and CDR2 FQGNSA come from the germline V gene. Trimming removed 1 base from V and 7 bases from J; junction bases left unmatched: 3. The CDR3 is 14 residues long. Assay used: immunoSEQ multiplex PCR; TCRdb lists only in-frame clones, some missing. This table holds around 140,000 clones, around 90% found once. The rearrangement joins TRBV7-2 to TRBJ1-4; 7 bases line up with TRBD1. This TCR was recovered from a woman in her 40s who had been exposed to COVID-19. The sample comprised PBMCs or T cells enriched from blood (not recorded which). The DNA for the CDR3 is TGTGCCAGCAGCTTAGGACAGGGAGCTGAAAAACTGTTTTTT. Residues: CASSLGQGAEKLFF.